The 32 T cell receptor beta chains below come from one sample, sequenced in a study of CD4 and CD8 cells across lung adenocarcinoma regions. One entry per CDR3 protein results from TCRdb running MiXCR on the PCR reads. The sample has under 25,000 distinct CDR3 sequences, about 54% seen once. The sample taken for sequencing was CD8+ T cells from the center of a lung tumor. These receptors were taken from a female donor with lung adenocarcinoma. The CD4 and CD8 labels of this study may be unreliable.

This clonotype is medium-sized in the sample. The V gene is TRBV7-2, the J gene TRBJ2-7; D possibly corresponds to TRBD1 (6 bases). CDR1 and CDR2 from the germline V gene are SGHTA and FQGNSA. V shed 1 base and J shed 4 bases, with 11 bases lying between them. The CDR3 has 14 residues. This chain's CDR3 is CASSLVQGVYEQYF. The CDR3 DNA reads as TGTGCCAGCAGCTTAGTACAGGGAGTTTACGAGCAGTACTTC.

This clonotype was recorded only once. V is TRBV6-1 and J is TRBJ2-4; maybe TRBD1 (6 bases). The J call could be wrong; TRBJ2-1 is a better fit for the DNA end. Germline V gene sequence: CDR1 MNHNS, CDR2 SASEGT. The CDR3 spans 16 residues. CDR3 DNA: TGTGCCAGCAGTGAAGCGGGGCACAGGGCCTGGAATGAGCAGTTCTTC. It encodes CASSEAGHRAWNEQFF.

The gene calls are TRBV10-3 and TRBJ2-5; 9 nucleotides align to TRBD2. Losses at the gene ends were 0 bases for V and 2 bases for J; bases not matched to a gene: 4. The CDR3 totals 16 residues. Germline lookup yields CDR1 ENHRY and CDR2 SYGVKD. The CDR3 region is CAISESRTSAQETQYF. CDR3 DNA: TGTGCCATCAGTGAGTCGAGGACTAGCGCGCAAGAGACCCAGTACTTC.

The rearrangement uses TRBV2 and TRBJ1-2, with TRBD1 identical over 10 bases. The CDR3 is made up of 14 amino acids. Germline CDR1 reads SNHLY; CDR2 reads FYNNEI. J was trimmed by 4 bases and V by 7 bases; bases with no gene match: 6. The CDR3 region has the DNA TGTGCCAGCACGTTAGGACAGGGGGGCTATGGCTACACCTTC. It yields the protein CASTLGQGGYGYTF.

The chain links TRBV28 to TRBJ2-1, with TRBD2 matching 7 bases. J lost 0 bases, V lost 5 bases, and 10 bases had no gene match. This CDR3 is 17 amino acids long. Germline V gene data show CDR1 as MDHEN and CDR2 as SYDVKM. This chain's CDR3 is CASSLRSGVISYNEQFF. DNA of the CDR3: TGTGCCAGCAGTCTTAGGAGCGGGGTAATCTCCTACAATGAGCAGTTCTTC.

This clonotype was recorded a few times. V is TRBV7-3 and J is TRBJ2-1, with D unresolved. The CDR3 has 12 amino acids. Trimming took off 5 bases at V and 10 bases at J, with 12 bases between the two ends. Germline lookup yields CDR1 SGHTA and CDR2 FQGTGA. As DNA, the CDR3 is TGTGCCAGCAGCCCCTACGGAGTAGAGCAGTTCTTC. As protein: CASSPYGVEQFF.

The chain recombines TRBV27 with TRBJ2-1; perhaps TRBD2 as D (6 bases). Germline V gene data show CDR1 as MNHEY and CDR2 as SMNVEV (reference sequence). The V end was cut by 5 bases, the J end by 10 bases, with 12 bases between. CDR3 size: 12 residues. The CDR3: CASSIRDSEQFF. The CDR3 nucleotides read TGTGCCAGCAGTATCAGGGACTCGGAGCAGTTCTTC.

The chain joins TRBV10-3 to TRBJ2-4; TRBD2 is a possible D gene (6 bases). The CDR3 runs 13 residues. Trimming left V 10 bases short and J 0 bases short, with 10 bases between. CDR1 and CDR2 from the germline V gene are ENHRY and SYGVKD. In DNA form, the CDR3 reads TGTGCCACGGGGGTGGGAGCCAAAAACATTCAGTACTTC. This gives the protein CATGVGAKNIQYF.

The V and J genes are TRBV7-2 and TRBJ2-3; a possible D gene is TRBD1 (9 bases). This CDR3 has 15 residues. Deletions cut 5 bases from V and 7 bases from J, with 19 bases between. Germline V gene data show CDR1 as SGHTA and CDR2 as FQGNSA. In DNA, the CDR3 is TGTGCCAGCAGCCCGGGGGGGACAGGGTCTTATACGCAGTATTTT. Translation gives CASSPGGTGSYTQYF.

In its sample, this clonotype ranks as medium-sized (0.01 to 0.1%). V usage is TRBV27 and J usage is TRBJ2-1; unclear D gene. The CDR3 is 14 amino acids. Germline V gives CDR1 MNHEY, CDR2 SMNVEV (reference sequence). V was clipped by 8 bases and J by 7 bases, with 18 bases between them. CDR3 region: CASLRSAGANEQFF. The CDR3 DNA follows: TGTGCCAGCCTACGTTCGGCAGGAGCTAATGAGCAGTTCTTC.

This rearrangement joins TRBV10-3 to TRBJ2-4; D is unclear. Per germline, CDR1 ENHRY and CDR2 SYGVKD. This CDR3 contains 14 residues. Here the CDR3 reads CAAKVPGQEEIQYF. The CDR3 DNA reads TGTGCGGCCAAGGTGCCGGGTCAGGAAGAGATCCAGTACTTC.

CDR3 protein: CASETGLSGANVLTF. CDR3 nucleotide sequence: TGTGCCAGCGAGACAGGGCTCTCTGGGGCCAACGTCCTGACTTTC. V is TRBV6-1 and J is TRBJ2-6; 7 nucleotides match TRBD1. V trimming: 8 bases; J trimming: 0 bases; junction bases outside the gene matches: 4. Germline V gene sequence: CDR1 MNHNS, CDR2 SASEGT. This CDR3 has 15 amino acids.

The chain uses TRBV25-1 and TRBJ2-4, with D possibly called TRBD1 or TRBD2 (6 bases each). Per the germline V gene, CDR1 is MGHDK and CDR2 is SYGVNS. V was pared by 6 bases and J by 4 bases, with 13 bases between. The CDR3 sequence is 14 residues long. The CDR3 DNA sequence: TGTGCCAGCAGCGGAGGGGGACGAAAAAACATTCAGTACTTC. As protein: CASSGGGRKNIQYF.

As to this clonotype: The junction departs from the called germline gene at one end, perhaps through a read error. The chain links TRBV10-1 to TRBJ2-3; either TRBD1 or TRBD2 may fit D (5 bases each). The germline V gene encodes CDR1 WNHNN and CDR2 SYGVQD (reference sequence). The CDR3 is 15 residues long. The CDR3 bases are TGCGCCCGCAGTCCGGGGCGGTGGCACAAAGACACGCAGTATTTT. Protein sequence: CARSPGRWHKDTQYF.

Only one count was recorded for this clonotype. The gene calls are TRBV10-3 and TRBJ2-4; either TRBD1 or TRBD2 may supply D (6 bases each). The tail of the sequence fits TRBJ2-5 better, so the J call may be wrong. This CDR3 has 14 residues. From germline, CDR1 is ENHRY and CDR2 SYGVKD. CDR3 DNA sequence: TGTGCGGCGCACGGGGGCGGACACCGAGAGACCCAGTACTTC. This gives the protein CAAHGGGHRETQYF.

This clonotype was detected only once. Here the CDR3 DNA reads TGTGCCAGCAGCTTAGGACTAGCGGGGGAAAACATTCAGTACTTC. Translating it yields CASSLGLAGENIQYF. The chain links TRBV7-2 to TRBJ2-4; 12 bases fit TRBD2. From germline, CDR1 is SGHTA and CDR2 FQGNSA. V shed 1 base, J shed 5 bases, and the junction held 0 bases outside the gene matches. The CDR3 has 15 amino acids.

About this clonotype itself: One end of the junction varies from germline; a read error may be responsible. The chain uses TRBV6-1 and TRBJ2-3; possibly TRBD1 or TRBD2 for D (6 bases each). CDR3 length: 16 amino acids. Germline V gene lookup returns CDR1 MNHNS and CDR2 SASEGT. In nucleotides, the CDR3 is TGTGCCAGCGGGGGAGACGGGGGCCGGGCGACAGATACGCAGTACTTT. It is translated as CASGGDGGRATDTQYF.

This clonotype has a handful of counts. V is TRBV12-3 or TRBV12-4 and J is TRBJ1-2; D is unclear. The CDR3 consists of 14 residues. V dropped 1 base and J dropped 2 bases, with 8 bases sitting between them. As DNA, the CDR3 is TGTGCCAGCAGTTTAGGCGGAGTAAACTATGGCTACACCTTC. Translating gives CASSLGGVNYGYTF.

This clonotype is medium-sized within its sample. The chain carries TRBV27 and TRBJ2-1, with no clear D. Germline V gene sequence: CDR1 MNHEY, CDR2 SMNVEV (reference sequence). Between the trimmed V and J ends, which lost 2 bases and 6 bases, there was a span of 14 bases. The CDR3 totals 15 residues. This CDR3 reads CASSLSYSPSNEQFF. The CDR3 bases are TGTGCCAGCAGTTTAAGTTACTCCCCCTCCAATGAGCAGTTCTTC.

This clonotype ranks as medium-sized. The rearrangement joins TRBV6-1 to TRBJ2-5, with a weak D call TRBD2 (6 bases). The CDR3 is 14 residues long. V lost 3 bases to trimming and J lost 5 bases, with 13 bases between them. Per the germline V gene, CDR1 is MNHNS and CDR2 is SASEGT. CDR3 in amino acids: CASSDWGRSETQYF. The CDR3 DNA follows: TGTGCCAGCAGTGATTGGGGGAGGTCGGAGACCCAGTACTTC.

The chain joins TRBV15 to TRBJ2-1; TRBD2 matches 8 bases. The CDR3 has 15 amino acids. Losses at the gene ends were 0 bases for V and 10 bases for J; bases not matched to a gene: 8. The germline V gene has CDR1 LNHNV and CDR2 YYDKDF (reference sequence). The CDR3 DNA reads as TGTGCCACCAGCAGAGATCCACCACTAGCGGCCGAGCAGTTCTTC. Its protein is CATSRDPPLAAEQFF.

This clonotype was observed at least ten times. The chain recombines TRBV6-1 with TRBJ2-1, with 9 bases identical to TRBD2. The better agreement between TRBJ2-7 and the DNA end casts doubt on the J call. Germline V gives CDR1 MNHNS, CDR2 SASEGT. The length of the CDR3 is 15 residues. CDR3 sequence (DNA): TGTGCCAGCAGTGGCCGCGGGACTAGCTTCTACGAGCAGTACTTC. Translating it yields CASSGRGTSFYEQYF.

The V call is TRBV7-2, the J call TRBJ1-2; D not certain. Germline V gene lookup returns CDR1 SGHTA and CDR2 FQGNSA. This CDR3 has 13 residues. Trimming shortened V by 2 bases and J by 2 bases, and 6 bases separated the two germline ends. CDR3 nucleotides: TGTGCCAGCAGCTTATTCGGGAACTATGGCTACACCTTC. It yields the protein CASSLFGNYGYTF.

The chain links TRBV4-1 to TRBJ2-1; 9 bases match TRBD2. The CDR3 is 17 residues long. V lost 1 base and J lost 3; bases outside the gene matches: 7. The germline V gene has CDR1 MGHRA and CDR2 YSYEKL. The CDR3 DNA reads TGCGCCAGCAGCCAAGCCGCTAGCGGGAAACTCTACAATGAGCAGTTCTTC. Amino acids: CASSQAASGKLYNEQFF.

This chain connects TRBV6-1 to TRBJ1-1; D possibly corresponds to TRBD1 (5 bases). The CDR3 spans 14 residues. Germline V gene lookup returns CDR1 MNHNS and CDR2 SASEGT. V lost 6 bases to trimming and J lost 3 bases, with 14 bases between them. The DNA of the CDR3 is TGTGCCAGCAGCGCGGGACCGATTTACACTGAAGCTTTCTTT. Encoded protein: CASSAGPIYTEAFF.

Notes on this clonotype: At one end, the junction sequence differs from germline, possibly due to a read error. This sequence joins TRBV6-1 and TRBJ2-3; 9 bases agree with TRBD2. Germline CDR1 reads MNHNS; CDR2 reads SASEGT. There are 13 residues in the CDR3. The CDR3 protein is CATEREATNTQYF. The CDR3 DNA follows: TGTGCCACGGAGCGGGAGGCCACAAATACGCAGTACTTT.

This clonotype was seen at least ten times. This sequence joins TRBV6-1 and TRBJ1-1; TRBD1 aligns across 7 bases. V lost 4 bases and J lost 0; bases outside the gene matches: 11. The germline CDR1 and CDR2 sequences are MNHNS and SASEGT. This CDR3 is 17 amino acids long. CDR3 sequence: CASSGPGGGLLNTEAFF. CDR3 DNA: TGTGCCAGCAGTGGGCCAGGGGGAGGGCTACTGAACACTGAAGCTTTCTTT.

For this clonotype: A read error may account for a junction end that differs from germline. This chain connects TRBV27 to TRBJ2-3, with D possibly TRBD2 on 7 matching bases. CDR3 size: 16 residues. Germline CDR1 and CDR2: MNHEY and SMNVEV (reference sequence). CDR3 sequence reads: CASSRAGLGAKDTQYF. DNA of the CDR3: TGTGCCAGCAGTCGAGCGGGGCTGGGGGCCAAAGACACGCAGTATTTC.

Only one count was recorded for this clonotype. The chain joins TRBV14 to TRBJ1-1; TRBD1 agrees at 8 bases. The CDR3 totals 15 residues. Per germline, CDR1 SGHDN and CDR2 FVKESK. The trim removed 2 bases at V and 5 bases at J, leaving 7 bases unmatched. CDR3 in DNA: TGTGCCAGCAGCCAACCCGGGACAGGCGTAACTGAAGCTTTCTTT. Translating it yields CASSQPGTGVTEAFF.

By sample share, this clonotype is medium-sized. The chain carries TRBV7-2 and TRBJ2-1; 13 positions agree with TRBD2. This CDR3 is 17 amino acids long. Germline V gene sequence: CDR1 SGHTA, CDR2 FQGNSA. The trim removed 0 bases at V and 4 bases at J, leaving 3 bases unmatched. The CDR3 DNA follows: TGTGCCAGCAGCTTAGCGGGGGGACTAGCGGGATACAATGAGCAGTTCTTC. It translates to CASSLAGGLAGYNEQFF.

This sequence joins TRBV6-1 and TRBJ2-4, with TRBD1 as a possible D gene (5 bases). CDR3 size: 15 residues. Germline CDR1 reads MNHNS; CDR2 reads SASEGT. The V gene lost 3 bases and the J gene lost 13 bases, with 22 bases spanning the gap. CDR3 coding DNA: TGTGCCAGCAGTGAGGGGCTGCGAGCCACAAATACGCAGTACTTC. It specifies CASSEGLRATNTQYF.

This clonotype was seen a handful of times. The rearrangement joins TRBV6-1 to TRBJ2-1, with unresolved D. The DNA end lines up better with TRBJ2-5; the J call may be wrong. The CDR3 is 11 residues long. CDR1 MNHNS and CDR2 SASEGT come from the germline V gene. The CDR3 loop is CASLFVETQYF. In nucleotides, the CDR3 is TGTGCCAGCCTATTCGTAGAGACCCAGTACTTC.